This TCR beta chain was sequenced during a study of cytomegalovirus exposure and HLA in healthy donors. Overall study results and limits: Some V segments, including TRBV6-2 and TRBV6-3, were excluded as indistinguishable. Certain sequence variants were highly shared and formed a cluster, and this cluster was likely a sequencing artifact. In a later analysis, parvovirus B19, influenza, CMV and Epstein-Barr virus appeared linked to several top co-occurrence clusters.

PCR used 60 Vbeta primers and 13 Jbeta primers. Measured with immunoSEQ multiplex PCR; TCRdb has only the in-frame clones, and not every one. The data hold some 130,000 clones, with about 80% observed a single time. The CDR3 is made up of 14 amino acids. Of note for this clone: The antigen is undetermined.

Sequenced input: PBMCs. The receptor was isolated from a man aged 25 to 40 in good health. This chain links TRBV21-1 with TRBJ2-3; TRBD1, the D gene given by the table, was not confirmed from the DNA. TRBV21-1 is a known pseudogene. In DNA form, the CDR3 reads TGTGCCAGCAGTAAAGGGAGGGGGCGAGATACGCAGTATTTT. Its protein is CASSKGRGRDTQYF.